This entry features one TCR beta chain sequence. Original data processing: Estimated nucleated cell counts came from reference gene primer amplification. The repertoire was sequenced with immunoSEQ multiplex PCR; TCRdb's copy has only in-frame clones and lacks some. D and trimming come from the DNA, and the V and J calls and clone size come from that table. The profile shows some 130,000 clones, over 75% of them singletons. The data are from a study of blood T cell repertoires in COVID-19. Turning to the study itself: Acute-phase and convalescent COVID-19 samples originated in the United States, Italy and Spain. PBMCs, B-cell-depleted T cells, or T cells provided the cDNA or gDNA that made up the material.

The CDR3 extends over 16 amino acids. V shed 4 bases, J shed 3 bases, and the junction held 9 bases outside the gene matches. Germline V CDR1 and CDR2: MDHEN, SYDVKM. This receptor was identified in a man older than 75 with acute or convalescent COVID-19. The J gene is TRBJ2-4, the V gene TRBV28; 7 bases match TRBD1. Sequenced material: peripheral blood. The CDR3 nucleotides read TGTGCCAGCAGTTCGGGATTCCCAGGGGGCAAAAACATTCAGTACTTC. Protein product: CASSSGFPGGKNIQYF.